These T cell receptor beta chains were read from a single sample in a study of control samples from healthy donors and cancer patients. Generated by immunoSEQ multiplex PCR, the TCRdb table keeps only in-frame clones and is missing some. The data contain approximately 150,000 clones, 89% of them singletons. The sample consisted of PBMCs. The receptors derive from a man between 50 and 59 years old with head and neck cancer. The CDR3 runs from the conserved cysteine through the conserved F or W. The D gene is left open where the match is weak. For some rows the clone size is stated as once, few or many, or as a class when expanded; others skip it.

NA NA TRBJ1-1 TRBV9 TGTGCCAGCAGCTTTAATGGGGACACTGAAGCTTTCTTT CASSFNGDTEAFF
once TRBD1 TRBJ1-2 TRBV5-1 TGCGCCAGCAGCTTCCCAGGGGGCGTATCTGGCTACACCTTC CASSFPGGVSGYTF
NA NA TRBJ1-1 TRBV6-5 TGTGCCAGCAGTCCGGACCTCGGGAACACTGAAGCTTTCTTT CASSPDLGNTEAFF
NA TRBD1 TRBJ2-5 TRBV24-1 TGTGCCACCAGTGATTTCAGACAGGGGGGAGAGACCCAGTACTTC CATSDFRQGGETQYF
NA NA TRBJ2-3 TRBV2 TGTGCCAGCAATCCTACACAGTCAGATACGCAGTATTTT CASNPTQSDTQYF
NA NA TRBJ2-3 TRBV5-6 TGTGCCAGCAGCTTACTAGCAAACACAGATACGCAGTATTTT CASSLLANTDTQYF
NA NA TRBJ2-1 TRBV5-4 TGTGCCAGCAGCTCCCCGAGCGGGGAGCAGTTCTTC CASSSPSGEQFF
NA TRBD2 TRBJ2-1 TRBV19 TGTGCCAGTAGTATCATAGCGGGGGGGCCCAATGAGCAGTTCTTC CASSIIAGGPNEQFF
NA NA TRBJ2-1 TRBV7-2 TGTGCCAGCAGCTTGCCAGGGCCCTACAATGAGCAGTTCTTC CASSLPGPYNEQFF
NA TRBD2 TRBJ2-1 TRBV14 TGTGCCAGCAGCCAAAGGGTTAGCGGGAGGGGATACAATGAGCAGTTCTTC CASSQRVSGRGYNEQFF
NA TRBD1 TRBJ2-2 TRBV10-3 TGTGCCATCAGTGGGACTAATGGGCAGGGGGCGTCCGGGGAGCTGTTTTTT CAISGTNGQGASGELFF
NA NA TRBJ1-6 TRBV19 TGTGCCAGTAGTATAGCCCCGACGTATAATTCACCCCTCCACTTT CASSIAPTYNSPLHF
NA NA TRBJ2-1 TRBV3-1/TRBV3-2 TGTGCCAGCAGCCTGGTGGGTGAGCAGTTCTTC CASSLVGEQFF
NA TRBD1 TRBJ2-5 TRBV28 TGTGCCATCTCGCCTCAGGGACAGGGGGCTGCAGAGACCCAGTACTTC CAISPQGQGAAETQYF
NA NA TRBJ1-6 TRBV4-2 TGTGCCAGCAGCCAATCCGGGACTAATTCACCCCTCCACTTT CASSQSGTNSPLHF
NA TRBD2 TRBJ2-2 TRBV6-6 TGTGCCACCCTCCAAGGTAGCGGGGTTACCGGGGAGCTGTTTTTT CATLQGSGVTGELFF
NA TRBD2 TRBJ2-3 TRBV7-9 TGTGCCAGCAGCCCCATGGCTAGCGGGGGGGCAGATACGCAGTATTTT CASSPMASGGADTQYF
NA NA TRBJ2-7 TRBV10-2 TGCGCCAGCAGTGATTCGATCTCCTACGAGCAGTACTTC CASSDSISYEQYF
NA TRBD2 TRBJ2-3 TRBV10-1 TGCGCCAGCAGTGAAGGCCTAGCGGGAGGGCAGCGTTGGGGGGATACGCAGTATTTT CASSEGLAGGQRWGDTQYF
NA NA TRBJ1-5 TRBV7-2 TGTGCCAGCAGCCCAATTAATAGCAATCAGCCCCAGCATTTT CASSPINSNQPQHF